This T cell receptor (beta chain) originates from a study of blood T cell repertoires in COVID-19. Study information: PBMCs, B-cell-depleted T cells, or T cells were the source of the cDNA or gDNA that made up the material.

In the original processing: How many nucleated cells were present was estimated from reference gene primer amplification. Produced via immunoSEQ multiplex PCR; TCRdb's table is partial and in-frame only. That table is the source of V, J and clone size, and D and trimming were worked out from the DNA. The sample has under 250,000 clones, roughly 92% seen once; the top ten hold 0.7% to 0.85%. Seattle enrolled patients during active infection and tracked them longitudinally. V trimming: 6 bases; J trimming: 9 bases; junction bases outside the gene matches: 12. The CDR3 runs 14 residues. The germline CDR1 and CDR2 sequences are SGHRS and YFSETQ.

The chain employs TRBV5-1 and TRBJ2-1, with 7 bases identical to TRBD1. The clonotype was recovered from a man between 60 and 70 years old with COVID-19, enrolled during active disease. The sequenced sample was peripheral blood. The CDR3 here is CASTLGQGESEQFF. The CDR3 DNA reads as TGCGCCAGCACTCTGGGGCAGGGGGAGAGTGAGCAGTTCTTC.